This T cell receptor (beta chain) was identified in a study of cytomegalovirus exposure and HLA in healthy donors. The protocol was immunoSEQ multiplex PCR, while the TCRdb copy is restricted to in-frame clones and leaves out a portion. The table includes under 200,000 clones, 89% detected once. The sequence was obtained from a man aged 18 to 30 in good health and CMV-seropositive. The sequencing input was PBMCs.

The CDR3 DNA is TGTGCTAGTGGTTTGGTATTGGCGGGGGGGCCCGGGGAGCTGTTTTTT. This sequence encodes CASGLVLAGGPGELFF. J is TRBJ2-2 and V is TRBV12-5, with 9 nucleotides matching TRBD2. This CDR3 is 16 amino acids long. Germline lookup yields CDR1 LGHNT and CDR2 FRNRAP. V lost 0 bases, J lost 6 bases, and 5 bases stayed unmatched. Supplemented by reference TRBV12-5 and TRBJ2-2, the full variable domain reads DARVTQTPRHKVTEMGQEVTMRCQPILGHNTVFWYRQTMMQGLELLAYFRNRAPLDDSGMPKDRFSAEMPDATLATLKIQPSEPRDSAVYFCASGLVLAGGPGELFFGEGSRLTVL.